This T cell receptor beta chain was recovered during a study of shared clonotypes between healthy human individuals. Germline CDR1 reads MDHEN; CDR2 reads SYDVKM. The CDR3 has 15 residues. The V gene lost 6 bases and the J gene lost 2 bases, with 17 bases spanning the gap. The assay was immunoSEQ multiplex PCR, and TCRdb's table has in-frame clones only and misses some. The sample shows about 380,000 clones, around 96% of them seen only once. Researchers reported that CD8 memory united CD45RO+ cells with CCR7-negative CD45RA+ TemRA cells. This TCR was sampled from a man in his thirties or forties in good health. The J gene is TRBJ2-7, the V gene TRBV28; the D is unclear. What was sequenced was memory CD8+ T cells sorted from blood. Subset of the sample: CD45RO+ cells pooled with CCR7-negative TemRA cells. The CDR3 protein is CASRYRTEITYEQYF. CDR3 DNA: TGTGCCAGCAGGTACCGGACCGAGATTACCTACGAGCAGTACTTC.